These 10 T cell receptor beta chains were sequenced from one sample in a study of OX40 agonist ivuxolimab in advanced cancers. TCRdb's table, derived via immunoSEQ multiplex PCR, lists solely in-frame clones and lacks some. The sample includes more than 85,000 clones, about nine tenths of them seen just once. The sample consisted of CD4+ or CD8+ T cells sorted from blood, taken in a trial of the OX40 agonist ivuxolimab. These receptors came from an adult with an advanced solid tumor such as melanoma, head and neck, liver or kidney cancer.

The chain couples TRBV27 to TRBJ2-7, with D perhaps assigned TRBD1 or TRBD2 (6 bases each). The CDR3 consists of 18 residues. CDR1 and CDR2 (germline): MNHEY, SMNVEV (reference sequence). The V end was cut by 5 bases, the J end by 3 bases, with 26 bases between. The CDR3 DNA follows: TGTGCCAGCAGTACTCCCGGGGGCAGGAAATCAAGACTCTACGAGCAGTACTTC. It specifies CASSTPGGRKSRLYEQYF.

The J gene is TRBJ2-3, the V gene TRBV6-5; 8 bases agree with TRBD1. Germline V gene sequence: CDR1 MNHEY, CDR2 SVGAGI. The length of the CDR3 is 15 residues. V was pared by 6 bases and J by 5 bases, with 10 bases of the junction left unmatched. The chain's CDR3 is CASRRFDRGEDTQYF. CDR3 nucleotide sequence: TGTGCCAGCAGACGTTTTGACAGGGGAGAAGATACGCAGTATTTT.

This sequence joins TRBV4-2 and TRBJ2-7; D is possibly TRBD1 (5 bases). This CDR3 comprises 15 residues. Germline V lookup: CDR1 LGHNA, CDR2 YNFKEQ. Trimming stripped 0 bases from V and 7 bases from J, with 16 bases between. This CDR3 is CASSQEKRGLGEQYF. Written as DNA, the CDR3 is TGTGCCAGCAGCCAAGAGAAAAGGGGCCTGGGGGAGCAGTACTTC.

This chain links TRBV28 with TRBJ2-4; TRBD1 or TRBD2 may be the D gene (6 bases each). Germline CDR1 reads MDHEN; CDR2 reads SYDVKM. The CDR3 consists of 16 residues. V lost 6 bases to trimming and J lost 1 base, with 16 bases between them. CDR3 sequence: CASSLGGQGAKNIQYF. The CDR3 DNA follows: TGTGCCAGCAGCTTGGGGGGCCAGGGGGCCAAAAACATTCAGTACTTC.

This clone was seen a single time. This rearrangement joins TRBV10-3 to TRBJ1-1, with D uncertain. Looked up from germline, CDR1 is ENHRY and CDR2 is SYGVKD. The CDR3 is made up of 12 amino acids. The ends were cut back, 0 bases at V and 6 bases at J, with 5 bases in the middle. CDR3: CAISESAAEAFF. In DNA, the CDR3 is TGTGCCATCAGTGAGTCGGCAGCTGAAGCTTTCTTT.

The CDR3: CASRSLRDKSSYNEQFF. CDR3 in DNA: TGTGCCAGCCGCTCCCTAAGGGACAAAAGCTCCTACAATGAGCAGTTCTTC. The genes are TRBV11-2 and TRBJ2-1, with D possibly being TRBD1 (6 bases). The V and J ends lost 8 bases and 0 bases respectively, with 20 bases between them. There are 17 residues in the CDR3. The germline V gene has CDR1 SGHAT and CDR2 FQNNGV.

The chain is built from TRBV7-2 and TRBJ1-5; D unresolved. Germline CDR1 and CDR2: SGHTA and FQGNSA. The CDR3 runs 13 residues. V gave up 5 bases and J gave up 2 bases, with 7 bases separating them. CDR3 protein: CASSRYGNQPQHF. The DNA for the CDR3 is TGTGCCAGCAGCAGGTATGGCAATCAGCCCCAGCATTTT.

The rearrangement links TRBV4-2 to TRBJ2-7; D might be TRBD2 (5 bases). V dropped 0 bases and J dropped 6 bases, with 15 bases sitting between them. The length of the CDR3 is 15 residues. Germline V gene data show CDR1 as LGHNA and CDR2 as YNFKEQ. The CDR3: CASSQDLGLAGEQYF. DNA of the CDR3: TGTGCCAGCAGCCAAGATCTCGGACTGGCCGGCGAGCAGTACTTC.

CDR3 amino acids: CASSDPGVTEAFF. The CDR3 nucleotides are TGTGCCAGCAGTGACCCCGGGGTCACTGAAGCTTTCTTT. The genes are TRBV2 and TRBJ1-1, with no clear D. V was shortened by 3 bases and J by 4 bases, with 9 bases between the two germline ends. The germline V gene encodes CDR1 SNHLY and CDR2 FYNNEI. There are 13 residues in the CDR3.

The gene calls are TRBV7-2 and TRBJ2-1; 9 nucleotides agree with TRBD2. J was trimmed by 6 bases and V by 5 bases; bases with no gene match: 14. The CDR3 spans 17 residues. The germline CDR1 and CDR2 sequences are SGHTA and FQGNSA. The chain's CDR3 is CASSTPPSGTSPNEQFF. The CDR3 region has the DNA TGTGCCAGCAGCACGCCCCCTAGCGGGACGTCCCCCAATGAGCAGTTCTTC.